This T cell receptor (beta chain) was profiled in a study of cytomegalovirus exposure and HLA in healthy donors. Points on this clone: Its cognate antigen is unknown.

Clones were read by immunoSEQ multiplex PCR, and TCRdb kept only the in-frame ones, dropping some. Of a few hundred thousand clones detected, almost 90% appear once; the ten largest clones hold over 2.5%. Germline-derived CDR1 and CDR2 are MRHNA and SNTAGT. Trimming took off 6 bases at V and 2 bases at J, with 14 bases between the two ends. CDR3 length: 15 residues. General study points: According to a later analysis, TCR clusters from the first cohort tended to co-occur in the 100 to 150 validation repertoires. Most TCR sequences were seen very rarely across donors, but some public TCRs occurred in many. Reports indicated that the classifier achieved high specificity and sensitivity in diagnosing cytomegalovirus status. The study designated about 160 TCR beta chains cytomegalovirus-associated.

Sequencing used PBMCs. This clonotype originated in a young woman in good health and CMV-seronegative. V and J are TRBV6-4 and TRBJ2-1, with D maybe TRBD1 (6 bases). CDR3 amino acids: CASSTGPGAYNEQFF. As DNA, the CDR3 is TGTGCCAGCAGCACAGGGCCTGGTGCCTACAATGAGCAGTTCTTC.